This TCR beta chain comes out of a study of blood T cell repertoires in COVID-19. Study at large: Samples of COVID-19 (acute and convalescent) were obtained from the United States, Italy and Spain. T cells, B-cell-depleted T cells, or PBMCs supplied cDNA or gDNA.

Original methodology: By means of reference gene primer amplification, nucleated cell counts were estimated. Sequencing used immunoSEQ multiplex PCR; TCRdb keeps in-frame clones, though not all of them. V and J calls and clone size are given by that table; D and trimming were obtained from the DNA. The data contain a few hundred thousand clones, around nine tenths of them singletons. Germline assignment: CDR1 SGHTA and CDR2 FQGTGA. CDR3 length: 14 residues. V was pared by 3 bases and J by 0 bases, with 8 bases between. The clonotype was recovered from a man in his sixties with acute or convalescent COVID-19. Material: peripheral blood. This chain links TRBV7-3 with TRBJ1-1; D call uncertain. The CDR3 spells CASSFETVNTEAFF. The CDR3 nucleotides are TGTGCCAGCAGCTTTGAGACTGTGAACACTGAAGCTTTCTTT. Full variable domain (missing parts from reference TRBV7-3 and TRBJ1-1): GAGVSQTPSNKVTEKGKYVELRCDPISGHTALYWYRQSLGQGPEFLIYFQGTGAADDSGLPNDRFFAVRPEGSVSTLKIQRTERGDSAVYLCASSFETVNTEAFFGQGTRLTVV.